This T cell receptor beta chain was sequenced in a study of regulatory T cells in long-lasting Graves disease. As for time point: newly diagnosed GD, antithyroid drugs for less than 3 months. The authors made the TCR library using RNA they extracted from PBMCs. Nine milliliters of peripheral blood went into EDTA tubes. CDR1 is MDHEN, CDR2 SYDVKM, per germline. This CDR3 contains 19 residues. V dropped 3 bases and J dropped 5 bases, with 28 bases sitting between them. According to the study, TCR beta libraries were built with iRepertoire HTBI primers and CDR3-region Arm-PCR. TCRdb analysed the multiplex PCR reads with MiXCR anew, one entry per CDR3 protein. Of 400,000 to 500,000 distinct CDR3 sequences in the sample, around 17% were seen once. The data also belong to a second study, concerning T cells in Graves' hyperthyroidism and ophthalmopathy.

This sequence originates from a woman under 30 with Graves disease. Specimen: peripheral blood mononuclear cells (PBMCs), collected at new diagnosis, from a patient treated with antithyroid drugs. This chain uses TRBV28 with TRBJ2-5; TRBD1 or TRBD2 may be the D gene (5 bases each). Here the CDR3 DNA reads TGTGCCAGCAGTTTGGGGGATTACGTAAGGACACCTCCGGTGGAGACCCAGTACTTC. It yields the protein CASSLGDYVRTPPVETQYF.